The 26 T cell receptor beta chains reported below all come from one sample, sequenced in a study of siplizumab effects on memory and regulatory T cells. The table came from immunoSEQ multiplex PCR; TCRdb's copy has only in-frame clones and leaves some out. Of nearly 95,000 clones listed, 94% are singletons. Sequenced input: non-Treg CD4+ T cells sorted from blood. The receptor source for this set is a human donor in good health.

This chain's CDR3 is CASRETGTSGRGTDTQYF. The CDR3 DNA follows: TGTGCCAGCAGGGAAACCGGGACTAGCGGGAGAGGGACAGATACGCAGTATTTT. The rearrangement joins TRBV2 to TRBJ2-3; TRBD2 matches at 14 bases. The CDR3 is 18 amino acids. The germline V gene has CDR1 SNHLY and CDR2 FYNNEI. Trimming at V came to 6 bases and at J to 3 bases, leaving 11 bases not matched to a gene.

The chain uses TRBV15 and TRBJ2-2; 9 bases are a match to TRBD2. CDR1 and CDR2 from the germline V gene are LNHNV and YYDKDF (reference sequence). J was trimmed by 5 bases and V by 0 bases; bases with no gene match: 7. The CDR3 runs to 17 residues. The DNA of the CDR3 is TGTGCCACCAGCAGAGATCAAATAGCGGGAGTTACCGGGGAGCTGTTTTTT. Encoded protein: CATSRDQIAGVTGELFF.

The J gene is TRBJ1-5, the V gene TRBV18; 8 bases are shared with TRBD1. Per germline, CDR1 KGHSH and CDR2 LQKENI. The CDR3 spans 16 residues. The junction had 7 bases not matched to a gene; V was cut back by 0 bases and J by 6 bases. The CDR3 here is CASSPPRTGNVQPQHF. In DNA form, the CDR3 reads TGTGCCAGCTCACCACCGAGGACAGGGAACGTTCAGCCCCAGCATTTT. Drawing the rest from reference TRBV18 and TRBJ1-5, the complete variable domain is NAGVMQNPRHLVRRRGQEARLRCSPMKGHSHVYWYRQLPEEGLKFMVYLQKENIIDESGMPKERFSAEFPKEGPSILRIQQVVRGDSAAYFCASSPPRTGNVQPQHFGDGTRLSIL.

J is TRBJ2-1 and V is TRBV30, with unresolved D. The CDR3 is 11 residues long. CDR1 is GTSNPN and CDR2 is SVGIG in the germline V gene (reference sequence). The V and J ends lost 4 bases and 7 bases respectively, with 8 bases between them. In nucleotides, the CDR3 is TGTGCCTGGACTTCGCTGAATGAGCAGTTCTTC. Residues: CAWTSLNEQFF.

The CDR3 sequence: CASSSGIFGGQPQHF. Here the CDR3 DNA reads TGTGCCAGCAGCTCGGGGATATTCGGGGGACAGCCCCAGCATTTT. The genes are TRBV7-2 and TRBJ1-5; TRBD1 might be the D (5 bases). Germline V gene lookup returns CDR1 SGHTA and CDR2 FQGNSA. Trimming shortened V by 4 bases and J by 7 bases, and 17 bases separated the two germline ends. The CDR3 length is 15 residues.

This chain's CDR3 is CASSSTRDNTGELFF. The DNA of the CDR3 is TGTGCCAGCTCATCTACCCGGGACAACACCGGGGAGCTGTTTTTT. The V gene is TRBV18, the J gene TRBJ2-2, with D possibly called TRBD1 or TRBD2 (5 bases each). The V gene lost 5 bases and the J gene lost 2 bases, with 12 bases spanning the gap. This CDR3 has 15 residues. Per the germline V gene, CDR1 is KGHSH and CDR2 is LQKENI.

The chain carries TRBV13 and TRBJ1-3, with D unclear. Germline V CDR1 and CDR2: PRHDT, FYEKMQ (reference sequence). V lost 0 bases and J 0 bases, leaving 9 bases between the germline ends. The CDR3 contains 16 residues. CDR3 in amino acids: CASSLGPPSSGNTIYF. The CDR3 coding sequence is TGTGCCAGCAGCTTAGGTCCCCCGAGCTCTGGAAACACCATATATTTT.

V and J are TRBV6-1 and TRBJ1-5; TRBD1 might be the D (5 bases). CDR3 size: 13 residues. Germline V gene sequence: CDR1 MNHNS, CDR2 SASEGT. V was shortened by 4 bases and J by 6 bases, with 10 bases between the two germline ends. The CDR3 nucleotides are TGTGCCAGCAGTGGCTACGGGGGTCAGCCCCAGCATTTT. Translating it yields CASSGYGGQPQHF.

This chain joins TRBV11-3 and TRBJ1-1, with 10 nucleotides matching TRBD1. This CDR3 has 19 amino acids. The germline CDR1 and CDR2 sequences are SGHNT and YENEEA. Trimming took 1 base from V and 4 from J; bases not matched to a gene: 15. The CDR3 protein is CASSLVLGGDRGSSTEAFF. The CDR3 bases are TGTGCCAGCAGCTTAGTCTTAGGGGGGGACAGGGGATCGAGCACTGAAGCTTTCTTT.

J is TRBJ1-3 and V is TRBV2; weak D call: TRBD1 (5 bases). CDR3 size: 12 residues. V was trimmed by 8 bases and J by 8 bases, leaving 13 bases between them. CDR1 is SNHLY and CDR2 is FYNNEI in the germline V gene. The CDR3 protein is CASGGRRYTIYF. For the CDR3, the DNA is TGTGCCAGCGGGGGGAGACGGTACACCATATATTTT.

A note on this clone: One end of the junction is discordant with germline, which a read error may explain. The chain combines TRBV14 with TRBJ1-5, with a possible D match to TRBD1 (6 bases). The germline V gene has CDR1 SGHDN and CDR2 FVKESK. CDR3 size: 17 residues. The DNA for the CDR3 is TGTGCCAGCAGCCAAAAGGAATGGAAACAGGGCAATCAGTCCCAGCATTTT. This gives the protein CASSQKEWKQGNQSQHF.

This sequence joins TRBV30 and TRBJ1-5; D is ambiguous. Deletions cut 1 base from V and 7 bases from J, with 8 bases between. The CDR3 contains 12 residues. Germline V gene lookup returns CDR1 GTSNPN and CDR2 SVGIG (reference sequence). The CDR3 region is CAWSAGRQPQHF. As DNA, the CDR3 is TGTGCCTGGAGTGCGGGCCGACAGCCCCAGCATTTT.

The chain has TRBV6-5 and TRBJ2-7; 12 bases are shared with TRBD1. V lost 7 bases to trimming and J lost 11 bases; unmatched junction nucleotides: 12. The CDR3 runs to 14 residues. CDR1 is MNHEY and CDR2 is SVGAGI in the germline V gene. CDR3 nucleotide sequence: TGTGCCAGCAACCCCGGGACAGGGGGCCGACAGAAGTACTTC. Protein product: CASNPGTGGRQKYF.

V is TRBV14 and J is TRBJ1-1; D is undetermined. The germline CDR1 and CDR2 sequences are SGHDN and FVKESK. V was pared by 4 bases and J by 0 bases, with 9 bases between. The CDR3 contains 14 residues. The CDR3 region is CASSPQTLNTEAFF. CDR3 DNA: TGTGCCAGCAGCCCGCAGACCCTGAACACTGAAGCTTTCTTT.

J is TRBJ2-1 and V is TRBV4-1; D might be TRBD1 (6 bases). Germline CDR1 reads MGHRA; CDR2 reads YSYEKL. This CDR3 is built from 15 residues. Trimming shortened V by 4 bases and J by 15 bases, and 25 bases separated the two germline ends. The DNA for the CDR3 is TGCGCCAGCAGCCCTGGGACACCACCAGAGGGGCCGGGGTTCTTC. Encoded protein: CASSPGTPPEGPGFF.

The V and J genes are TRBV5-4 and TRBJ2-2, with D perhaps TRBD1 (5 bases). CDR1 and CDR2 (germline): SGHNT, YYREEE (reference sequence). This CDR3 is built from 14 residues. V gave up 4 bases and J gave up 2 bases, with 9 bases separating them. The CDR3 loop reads CASSQGHNTGELFF. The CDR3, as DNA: TGTGCCAGCAGCCAAGGACACAACACCGGGGAGCTGTTTTTT.

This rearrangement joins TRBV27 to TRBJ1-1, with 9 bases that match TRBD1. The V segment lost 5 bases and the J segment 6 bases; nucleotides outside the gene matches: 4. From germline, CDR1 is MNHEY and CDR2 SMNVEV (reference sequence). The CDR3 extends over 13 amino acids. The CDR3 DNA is TGTGCCAGCAGTATGCGGACAGGGGCTGAAGCTTTCTTT. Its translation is CASSMRTGAEAFF.

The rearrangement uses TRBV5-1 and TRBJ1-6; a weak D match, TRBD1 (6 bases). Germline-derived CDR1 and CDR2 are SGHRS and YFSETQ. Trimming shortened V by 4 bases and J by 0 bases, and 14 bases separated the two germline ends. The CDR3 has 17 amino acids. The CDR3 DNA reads TGCGCCAGCAGCGCAACAGGGTCCAGCTCCTATAATTCACCCCTCCACTTT. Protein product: CASSATGSSSYNSPLHF.

Here the CDR3 DNA reads TGTGCCAGCAGCAGACAGGGGTCCTCTGGAAACACCATATATTTT. Its translation is CASSRQGSSGNTIYF. This chain joins TRBV6-1 and TRBJ1-3; TRBD1 matches 8 bases. The CDR3 covers 15 residues. V was clipped by 6 bases and J by 0 bases; unmatched bases: 4. CDR1 and CDR2 from the germline V gene are MNHNS and SASEGT.

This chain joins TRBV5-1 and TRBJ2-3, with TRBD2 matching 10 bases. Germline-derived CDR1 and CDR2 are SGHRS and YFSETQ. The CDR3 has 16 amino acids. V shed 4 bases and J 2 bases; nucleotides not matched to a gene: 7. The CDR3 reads CASSEVAGGATDTQYF. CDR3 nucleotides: TGCGCCAGCAGCGAAGTAGCGGGGGGAGCCACAGATACGCAGTATTTT.

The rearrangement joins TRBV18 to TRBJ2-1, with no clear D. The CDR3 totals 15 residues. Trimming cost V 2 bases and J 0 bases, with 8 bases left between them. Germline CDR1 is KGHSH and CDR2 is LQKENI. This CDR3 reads CASSPDKSSYNEQFF. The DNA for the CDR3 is TGTGCCAGCTCACCAGACAAGAGCTCCTACAATGAGCAGTTCTTC.

The CDR3 reads CASSTYGGGYTF. CDR3 in DNA: TGTGCCAGCAGCACGTACGGCGGGGGCTACACCTTC. The rearrangement links TRBV14 to TRBJ1-2; no clear D gene. Germline CDR1 is SGHDN and CDR2 is FVKESK. The CDR3 is made up of 12 amino acids. Trimming shortened V by 5 bases and J by 8 bases, and 12 bases separated the two germline ends.

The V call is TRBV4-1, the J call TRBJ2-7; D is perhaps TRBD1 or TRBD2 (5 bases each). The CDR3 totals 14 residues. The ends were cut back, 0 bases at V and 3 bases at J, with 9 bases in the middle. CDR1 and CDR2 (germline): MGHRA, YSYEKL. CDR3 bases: TGCGCCAGCAGCCAAGACGAGGGGCTCTACGAGCAGTACTTC. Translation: CASSQDEGLYEQYF.

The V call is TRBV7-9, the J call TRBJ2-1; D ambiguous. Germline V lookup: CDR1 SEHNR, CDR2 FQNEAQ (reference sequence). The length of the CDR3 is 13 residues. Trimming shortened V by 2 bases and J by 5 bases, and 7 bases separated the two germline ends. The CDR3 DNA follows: TGTGCCAGCAGCTTACCCCCCAACAATGAGCAGTTCTTC. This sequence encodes CASSLPPNNEQFF.

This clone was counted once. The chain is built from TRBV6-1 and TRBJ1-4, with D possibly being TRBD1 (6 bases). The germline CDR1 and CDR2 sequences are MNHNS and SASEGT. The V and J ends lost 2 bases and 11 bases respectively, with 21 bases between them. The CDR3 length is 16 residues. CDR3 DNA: TGTGCCAGCAGTGAAAATTTAGAGGGGGTTCTCAGGAAACTGTTTTTT. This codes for CASSENLEGVLRKLFF.

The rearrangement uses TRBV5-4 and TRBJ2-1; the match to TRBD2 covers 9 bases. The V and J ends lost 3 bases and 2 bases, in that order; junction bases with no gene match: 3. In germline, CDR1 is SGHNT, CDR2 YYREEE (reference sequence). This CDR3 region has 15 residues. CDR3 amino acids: CASSSSGNPYNEQFF. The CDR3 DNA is TGTGCCAGCAGCTCTAGCGGGAACCCCTACAATGAGCAGTTCTTC. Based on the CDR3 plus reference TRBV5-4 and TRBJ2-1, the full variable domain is ETGVTQSPTHLIKTRGQQVTLRCSSQSGHNTVSWYQQALGQGPQFIFQYYREEENGRGNFPPRFSGLQFPNYSSELNVNALELDDSALYLCASSSSGNPYNEQFFGPGTRLTVL.